Following are 30 T cell receptor beta chains from one sample sequenced in a study of T-cell reconstitution after alpha-beta-depleted transplantation in children. Preparation of the TCRbeta library was carried out with unique molecular identifiers. TCRdb passed the PCR reads through MiXCR, listing each CDR3 protein once. The data contain around 450,000 distinct CDR3 sequences, roughly 16% of them singletons. Sequencing was performed on PBMCs, mostly from graft donor cells, taken 360 days after TCRalphabeta/CD19-depleted stem cell transplant. These receptors were obtained from a boy younger than two who had a stem cell transplant for Wiskott-Aldrich syndrome, so the T cells may come from the graft donor.

V usage is TRBV5-6 and J usage is TRBJ1-1; D gene unclear. In germline, CDR1 is SGHDT, CDR2 YYEEEE. Deletions cut 7 bases from V and 1 base from J, with 8 bases between. This CDR3 spans 12 amino acids. The CDR3 region is CASQRANTEAFF. The DNA for the CDR3 is TGTGCCAGCCAGCGGGCGAACACTGAAGCTTTCTTT.

Only a few counts were recorded for this clonotype. V and J are TRBV7-2 and TRBJ2-5, with D perhaps TRBD2 (6 bases). This CDR3 comprises 17 residues. Germline V gives CDR1 SGHTA, CDR2 FQGNSA. V was clipped by 5 bases and J by 5 bases, with 24 bases between them. CDR3 amino acids: CASSQTGVGGISETQYF. The CDR3 region has the DNA TGTGCCAGCAGCCAGACGGGGGTTGGGGGTATATCGGAGACCCAGTACTTC. The full variable domain, rest sourced from reference TRBV7-2 and TRBJ2-5, is GAGVSQSPSNKVTEKGKDVELRCDPISGHTALYWYRQSLGQGLEFLIYFQGNSAPDKSGLPSDRFSAERTGGSVSTLTIQRTQQEDSAVYLCASSQTGVGGISETQYFGPGTRLLVL.

This clonotype was detected a few times. V gene TRBV6-2 or TRBV6-3 combines with J gene TRBJ1-5, with TRBD1 matching over 10 bases. The germline gives CDR1 MNHEY, CDR2 SVGEGT. There are 19 residues in the CDR3. After removal of 0 bases from V and 1 base from J, the junction contained 9 bases not matched to a gene. The CDR3 DNA reads as TGTGCCAGCAGTTACTCGATAAGGGACAGGGGCGGAAGCAATCAGCCCCAGCATTTT. It specifies CASSYSIRDRGGSNQPQHF.

This clonotype was counted only a few times. This chain links TRBV20-1 with TRBJ1-2, with 9 bases lining up with TRBD1. The CDR3 loop spans 14 amino acids. V shed 0 bases and J 4 bases; nucleotides not matched to a gene: 3. The germline V gene has CDR1 DFQATT and CDR2 SNEGSKA (reference sequence). Written as DNA, the CDR3 is TGCAGTGCTAGAGATGGGACAGGGCTCTATGGCTACACCTTC. Translated, it gives CSARDGTGLYGYTF.

This clonotype was picked up a small number of times. The CDR3 coding sequence is TGTGCCATCAGTCCAATTTGGGACACTGAAGCTTTCTTT. Translating it yields CAISPIWDTEAFF. V is TRBV10-3 and J is TRBJ1-1; no clear D gene. From germline, CDR1 is ENHRY and CDR2 SYGVKD. The CDR3 runs 13 residues. Trimming shortened V by 5 bases and J by 3 bases, and 10 bases separated the two germline ends.

This clonotype has a single count. The gene calls are TRBV20-1 and TRBJ2-4; TRBD2 agrees at 12 bases. Germline loops: CDR1 DFQATT, CDR2 SNEGSKA (reference sequence). This CDR3 has 17 residues. The J segment lost 2 bases and the V segment lost 3 bases, leaving 8 bases of the junction unmatched. As DNA, the CDR3 is TGCAGTGCTAGCCCTTATCTAGCGGGAGGGACCAAAAACATTCAGTACTTC. Translated, it gives CSASPYLAGGTKNIQYF.

This sequence joins TRBV18 and TRBJ1-2; perhaps TRBD1 as D (5 bases). CDR1 KGHSH and CDR2 LQKENI come from the germline V gene. This CDR3 contains 13 residues. The V end was cut by 5 bases, the J end by 4 bases, with 11 bases between. The CDR3 region is CASSWEGSYGYTF. The CDR3 coding sequence is TGTGCCAGCTCATGGGAGGGGTCCTATGGCTACACCTTC.

This clonotype turned up a few times. J is TRBJ2-4 and V is TRBV18; possible D gene TRBD2, 5 bases. Trimming took off 2 bases at V and 5 bases at J, with 7 bases between the two ends. The germline V gene has CDR1 KGHSH and CDR2 LQKENI. The CDR3 consists of 13 residues. CDR3 nucleotide sequence: TGTGCCAGCTCACCATCAGCGGAAAACATTCAGTACTTC. Protein product: CASSPSAENIQYF.

The chain combines TRBV4-1 with TRBJ2-7; D perhaps matches TRBD1 (6 bases). The CDR3 sequence is 16 residues long. The ends were cut back, 2 bases at V and 2 bases at J, with 16 bases in the middle. Germline V gene sequence: CDR1 MGHRA, CDR2 YSYEKL. The CDR3 reads CASSQPTGRSPYEQYF. CDR3 DNA: TGCGCCAGCAGCCAACCTACAGGGCGAAGTCCCTACGAGCAGTACTTC.

The V call is TRBV2, the J call TRBJ2-4; 9 bases are a match to TRBD1. There are 16 residues in the CDR3. Per germline, CDR1 SNHLY and CDR2 FYNNEI. Germline trimming cut 6 bases from V and 0 bases from J; bases unmatched to any gene: 6. The CDR3 DNA sequence: TGTGCCAGCAGAGACAGGGGGTGGATAGCCAAAAACATTCAGTACTTC. It translates to CASRDRGWIAKNIQYF.

The gene calls are TRBV6-5 and TRBJ2-3; D not resolved. This CDR3 has 15 residues. V lost 0 bases, J lost 5 bases, and 12 bases lay in between. Germline assignment: CDR1 MNHEY and CDR2 SVGAGI. In DNA, the CDR3 is TGTGCCAGCAGTTACTCGACCTCAGGTGGAGATACGCAGTATTTT. Amino acids: CASSYSTSGGDTQYF.

The chain joins TRBV6-2 or TRBV6-3 to TRBJ2-3; D may be TRBD1 (5 bases). The V gene lost 7 bases and the J gene lost 6 bases, with 17 bases spanning the gap. The germline gives CDR1 MNHEY, CDR2 SVGEGT. There are 14 residues in the CDR3. DNA for the CDR3: TGTGCCAGCAAGCCCCGACAGCCGAGGGATACGCAGTATTTT. The encoded protein is CASKPRQPRDTQYF.

This clonotype was detected many times. The chain has TRBV24-1 and TRBJ2-3; 8 bases agree with TRBD1. This CDR3 is 16 amino acids long. CDR1 and CDR2 (germline): KGHDR, SFDVKD. J was trimmed by 2 bases and V by 4 bases; bases with no gene match: 7. CDR3: CATSESTGAITDTQYF. As DNA, the CDR3 is TGTGCCACCAGTGAATCGACAGGGGCGATCACAGATACGCAGTATTTT.

This clonotype turned up a few times. This sequence joins TRBV5-1 and TRBJ2-1, with 15 bases lining up with TRBD2. The germline gives CDR1 SGHRS, CDR2 YFSETQ. The CDR3 totals 18 residues. V lost 4 bases and J lost 1; bases outside the gene matches: 6. CDR3 loop: CASSKGLAGGGSYNEQFF. For the CDR3, the DNA is TGCGCCAGCAGCAAGGGACTAGCGGGGGGAGGGTCCTACAATGAGCAGTTCTTC.

This clonotype was seen ten or more times. This chain links TRBV5-1 with TRBJ2-1, with 10 bases fitting TRBD1. J lost 0 bases, V lost 4 bases, and 4 bases had no gene match. CDR1 SGHRS and CDR2 YFSETQ come from the germline V gene. The CDR3 extends over 16 amino acids. CDR3 sequence reads: CASSRGTGASYNEQFF. The CDR3 DNA is TGCGCCAGCAGCCGAGGGACAGGGGCCTCCTACAATGAGCAGTTCTTC.

The CDR3 DNA sequence: TGTGCCACTACCCGGGGCGGGGGGGCCGGAGAGACCCAGTACTTC. Translation gives CATTRGGGAGETQYF. J is TRBJ2-5 and V is TRBV12-3 or TRBV12-4, with 9 bases that match TRBD2. This CDR3 region has 15 residues. V shed 10 bases and J 4 bases; nucleotides not matched to a gene: 13.

This clonotype has more than one count but fewer than ten. The chain uses TRBV5-1 and TRBJ1-1, with 7 positions matching TRBD1. The CDR3 has 15 amino acids. The germline gives CDR1 SGHRS, CDR2 YFSETQ. With 0 bases clipped from V and 0 bases from J, the junction kept 2 bases outside the gene matches. CDR3 residues: CASSLDRGVNTEAFF. Written as DNA, the CDR3 is TGCGCCAGCAGCTTGGACAGGGGAGTGAACACTGAAGCTTTCTTT. Full variable domain (remainder filled in from reference TRBV5-1 and TRBJ1-1): KAGVTQTPRYLIKTRGQQVTLSCSPISGHRSVSWYQQTPGQGLQFLFEYFSETQRNKGNFPGRFSGRQFSNSRSEMNVSTLELGDSALYLCASSLDRGVNTEAFFGQGTRLTVV.

This chain joins TRBV4-1 and TRBJ2-1, with D tentatively TRBD2 (5 bases). Germline values: CDR1 MGHRA, CDR2 YSYEKL. The CDR3 consists of 15 residues. Trimming left V 0 bases short and J 7 bases short, with 13 bases between. CDR3 residues: CASSQDPGGGNEQFF. The CDR3 nucleotides read TGCGCCAGCAGCCAAGATCCAGGTGGAGGTAATGAGCAGTTCTTC.

Only a few counts were recorded for this clonotype. The chain couples TRBV4-2 to TRBJ1-6; D gene unclear. CDR1 is LGHNA and CDR2 is YNFKEQ in the germline V gene. The CDR3 consists of 15 residues. With 6 bases removed from V and 3 bases from J, the gap between germline ends came to 12 bases. Written as DNA, the CDR3 is TGTGCCAGCAGGCCCCAGGCCGACTATAATTCACCCCTCCACTTT. As protein: CASRPQADYNSPLHF.

The V call is TRBV5-1, the J call TRBJ2-7, with D perhaps matching TRBD2 (5 bases). Deletions cut 1 base from V and 5 bases from J, with 13 bases between. Germline CDR1 is SGHRS and CDR2 is YFSETQ. The CDR3 contains 14 residues. CDR3 in amino acids: CASSLFGGGDEQYF. CDR3 in DNA: TGCGCCAGCAGCTTGTTCGGAGGAGGCGACGAGCAGTACTTC.

This clonotype was counted only a few times. The chain joins TRBV7-2 to TRBJ1-6; the D is unclear. Germline V gene sequence: CDR1 SGHTA, CDR2 FQGNSA. This CDR3 spans 13 amino acids. Trimming pared 1 base from V and 8 bases from J, leaving 6 bases between. CDR3 region: CASSLGRYSPLHF. The CDR3, as DNA: TGTGCCAGCAGCTTAGGGCGGTATTCACCCCTCCACTTT. The whole variable domain, filled in from reference TRBV7-2 and TRBJ1-6, reads GAGVSQSPSNKVTEKGKDVELRCDPISGHTALYWYRQSLGQGLEFLIYFQGNSAPDKSGLPSDRFSAERTGGSVSTLTIQRTQQEDSAVYLCASSLGRYSPLHFGNGTRLTVT.

This clonotype was observed a handful of times. V is TRBV5-1 and J is TRBJ1-3; a possible D gene is TRBD1 (5 bases). CDR3 length: 19 residues. CDR1 is SGHRS, CDR2 YFSETQ, per germline. V lost 1 base and J lost 8, with 28 bases in between. CDR3 sequence: CASSLYDRTISSLWDTIYF. The CDR3 region has the DNA TGCGCCAGCAGCTTGTATGATAGGACAATCTCCTCTCTTTGGGACACCATATATTTT.

The V gene is TRBV10-3, the J gene TRBJ2-3; perhaps TRBD1 as D (6 bases). Germline CDR1 ENHRY, CDR2 SYGVKD. This CDR3 contains 13 residues. Trimming cost V 8 bases and J 5 bases, with 14 bases left between them. The CDR3 loop is CAIGGQPLDTQYF. In nucleotides, the CDR3 is TGTGCCATCGGTGGACAGCCCCTAGATACGCAGTATTTT.

The gene calls are TRBV5-1 and TRBJ2-7, with 7 bases fitting TRBD1. The ends lost 4 bases at V and 3 bases at J; junction bases unmatched: 7. The CDR3 is 14 residues long. Germline V gives CDR1 SGHRS, CDR2 YFSETQ. CDR3 sequence: CASSTSGQLYEQYF. Written as DNA, the CDR3 is TGCGCCAGCAGCACGTCGGGACAGCTCTACGAGCAGTACTTC.

There are a few counts of this clonotype. The J gene is TRBJ2-1, the V gene TRBV20-1, with D hard to call. Germline assignment: CDR1 DFQATT and CDR2 SNEGSKA (reference sequence). The CDR3 has 16 amino acids. Trimming shortened V by 1 base and J by 7 bases, and 20 bases separated the two germline ends. This CDR3 reads CSARVGPRVIGNEQFF. The CDR3 region has the DNA TGCAGTGCTAGAGTAGGACCCCGGGTGATAGGGAATGAGCAGTTCTTC.

CDR3: CASSPASLWSYPYEQYF. The CDR3 DNA follows: TGTGCCAGCTCACCAGCTAGTTTGTGGTCCTACCCCTACGAGCAGTACTTC. The chain carries TRBV18 and TRBJ2-7; D unclear. The ends were cut back, 2 bases at V and 2 bases at J, with 19 bases in the middle. The length of the CDR3 is 17 residues. Per the germline V gene, CDR1 is KGHSH and CDR2 is LQKENI.

The chain couples TRBV4-2 to TRBJ2-1, with 15 bases fitting TRBD2. Germline V gives CDR1 LGHNA, CDR2 YNFKEQ. The CDR3 is 18 residues long. J was trimmed by 0 bases and V by 4 bases; bases with no gene match: 4. The CDR3 nucleotides are TGTGCCAGCAGCCGCGGGACTAGCGGGAGGAGCTCCTACAATGAGCAGTTCTTC. It yields the protein CASSRGTSGRSSYNEQFF.

This chain connects TRBV27 to TRBJ2-1; 8 bases fit TRBD2. With 6 bases clipped from V and 6 bases from J, the junction kept 7 bases outside the gene matches. This CDR3 contains 14 residues. Germline values: CDR1 MNHEY, CDR2 SMNVEV (reference sequence). CDR3 DNA sequence: TGTGCCAGCAGCTCCTGGAGCGGGAGCAATGAGCAGTTCTTC. Protein product: CASSSWSGSNEQFF.

This clonotype was counted a few times. The genes are TRBV28 and TRBJ2-5; 14 nucleotides align to TRBD2. Germline lookup yields CDR1 MDHEN and CDR2 SYDVKM. The CDR3 is 19 amino acids. Trimming took 5 bases from V and 1 from J; bases not matched to a gene: 12. CDR3 residues: CASSRSVGLAGGSQETQYF. For the CDR3, the DNA is TGTGCCAGCAGTAGATCAGTCGGACTAGCGGGGGGATCCCAAGAGACCCAGTACTTC.

In this sample, this clonotype turned up a few times. V usage is TRBV27 and J usage is TRBJ2-4, with D maybe TRBD2 (5 bases). This CDR3 has 16 amino acids. V shed 3 bases and J shed 0 bases, with 12 bases lying between them. The germline CDR1 and CDR2 sequences are MNHEY and SMNVEV (reference sequence). CDR3 DNA: TGTGCCAGCAGTTTTTGGGCAGGACTAGCCAAAAACATTCAGTACTTC. Encoded protein: CASSFWAGLAKNIQYF.